Described below is a single TCR beta chain sequence and its context. Its target is unknown. A J-beta primer mix and a sample-barcoded 5' primer were used in a second PCR of roughly 7 to 12 cycles. TCRdb re-analysed the 5' RACE reads in MiXCR, keeping a single row per CDR3 protein. The data contain about 2 million distinct CDR3 sequences, about 50% of them singletons. The sample comes from a study of blood T cells in healthy people across ages. V lost 4 bases, J lost 0 bases, and 6 bases stayed unmatched. Germline V CDR1 and CDR2: MDHEN, SYDVKM. This CDR3 spans 18 amino acids. Study-wide results and caveats: Long-lived donors exceeded aged donors in naive CD4+ cells and diversity.

Each sample yielded at least 5 micrograms of PBMC total RNA. J is TRBJ2-5 and V is TRBV28; TRBD2 aligns across 15 bases. The material sequenced was blood. The TCR originated in a woman aged 35 to 49 in good health. The CDR3 DNA reads as TGTGCCAGCAGTTCCCCCCGGACTAGCGGGGGGGACCAAGAGACCCAGTACTTC. It encodes CASSSPRTSGGDQETQYF.